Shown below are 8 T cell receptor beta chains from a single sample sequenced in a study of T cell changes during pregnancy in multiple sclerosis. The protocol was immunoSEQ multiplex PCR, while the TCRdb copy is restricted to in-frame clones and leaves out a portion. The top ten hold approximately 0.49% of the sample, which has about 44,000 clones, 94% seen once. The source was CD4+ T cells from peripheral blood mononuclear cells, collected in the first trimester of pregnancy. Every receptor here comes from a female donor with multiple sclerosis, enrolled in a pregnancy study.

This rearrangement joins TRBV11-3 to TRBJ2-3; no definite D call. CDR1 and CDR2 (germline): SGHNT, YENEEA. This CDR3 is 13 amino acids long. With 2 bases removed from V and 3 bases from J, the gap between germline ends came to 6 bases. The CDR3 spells CASSLSRTDTQYF. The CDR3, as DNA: TGTGCCAGCAGCTTAAGTCGGACAGATACGCAGTATTTT. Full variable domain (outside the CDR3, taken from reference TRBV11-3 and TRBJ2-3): EAGVVQSPRYKIIEKKQPVAFWCNPISGHNTLYWYLQNLGQGPELLIRYENEEAVDDSQLPKDRFSAERLKGVDSTLKIQPAELGDSAVYLCASSLSRTDTQYFGPGTRLTVL.

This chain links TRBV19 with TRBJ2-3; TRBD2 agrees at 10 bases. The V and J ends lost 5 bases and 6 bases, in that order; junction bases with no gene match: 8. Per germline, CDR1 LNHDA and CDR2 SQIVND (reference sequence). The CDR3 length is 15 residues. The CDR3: CASSVSGGGGDTQYF. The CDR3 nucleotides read TGTGCCAGTAGTGTAAGCGGGGGGGGCGGGGATACGCAGTATTTT.

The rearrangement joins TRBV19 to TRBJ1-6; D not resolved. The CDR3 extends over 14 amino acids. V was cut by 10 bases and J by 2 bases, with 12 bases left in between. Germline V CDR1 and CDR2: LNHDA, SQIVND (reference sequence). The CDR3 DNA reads TGTGCCACCCAAGGAAGCGCCTATAATTCACCCCTCCACTTT. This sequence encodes CATQGSAYNSPLHF.

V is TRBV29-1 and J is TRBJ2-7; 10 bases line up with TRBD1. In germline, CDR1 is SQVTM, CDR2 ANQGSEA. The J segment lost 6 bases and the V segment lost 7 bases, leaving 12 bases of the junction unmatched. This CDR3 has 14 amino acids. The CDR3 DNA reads TGCAGCGCTCGACTAGGGACAGGGGTAGGCGAGCAGTACTTC. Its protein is CSARLGTGVGEQYF.

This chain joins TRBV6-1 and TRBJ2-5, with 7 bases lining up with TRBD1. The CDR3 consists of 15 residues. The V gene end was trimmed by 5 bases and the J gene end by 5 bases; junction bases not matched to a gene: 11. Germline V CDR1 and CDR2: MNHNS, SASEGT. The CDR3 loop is CASSNRDSGGETQYF. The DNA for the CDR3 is TGTGCCAGCAGTAACCGGGACAGCGGTGGGGAGACCCAGTACTTC.

CDR3 bases: TGTGCCAGCAGCCAATCAGGGGCAGGTGGAGCTGGCTACACCTTC. It encodes CASSQSGAGGAGYTF. The chain carries TRBV16 and TRBJ1-2; weak D call: TRBD1 (5 bases). The CDR3 sequence is 15 residues long. Germline V gene sequence: CDR1 KGHSY, CDR2 FQNENV. Trimming pared 0 bases from V and 7 bases from J, leaving 15 bases between.

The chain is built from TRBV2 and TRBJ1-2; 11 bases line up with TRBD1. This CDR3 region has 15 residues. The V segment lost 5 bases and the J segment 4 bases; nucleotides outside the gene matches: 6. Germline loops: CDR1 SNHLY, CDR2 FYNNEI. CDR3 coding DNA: TGTGCCAGCAGTCTAGGACAGGGGGCTTTCTATGGCTACACCTTC. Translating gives CASSLGQGAFYGYTF.

The CDR3 DNA is TGTGCCAGCAGCCCATTGGGGGGTAGGGGGTTCTTC. Its translation: CASSPLGGRGFF. This chain uses TRBV7-9 with TRBJ2-1; D is perhaps TRBD2 (6 bases). From germline, CDR1 is SEHNR and CDR2 FQNEAQ (reference sequence). Trimming took 5 bases from V and 15 from J, leaving 17 bases between them. This CDR3 is 12 amino acids long.